This T cell receptor (beta chain) was sequenced in a study of CD8 T cells in Susac syndrome. RNA totalling roughly 0.5 to 1 ug underwent reverse transcription with random hexamers. TCRdb recomputed calls from the immunoSEQ multiplex PCR reads with MiXCR, one row per CDR3 protein. The table lists 110,000 to 150,000 distinct CDR3 sequences, 90% to 97% of them singletons. The sequenced target, TCR beta, came from blood CD8+ and CD4+ T cells. V dropped 1 base and J dropped 7 bases, with 4 bases sitting between them. The V gene's germline CDR1 is MNHEY and CDR2 SVGEGT. This CDR3 has 11 amino acids. Input material: CD4+ T cells from PBMCs. The source of this sequence is a human donor with Susac syndrome. This sequence joins TRBV6-2 or TRBV6-3 and TRBJ1-1; D remains ambiguous. Here the CDR3 DNA reads TGTGCCAGCAGTTACTTGGGTGAAGCTTTCTTT. It codes for CASSYLGEAFF.